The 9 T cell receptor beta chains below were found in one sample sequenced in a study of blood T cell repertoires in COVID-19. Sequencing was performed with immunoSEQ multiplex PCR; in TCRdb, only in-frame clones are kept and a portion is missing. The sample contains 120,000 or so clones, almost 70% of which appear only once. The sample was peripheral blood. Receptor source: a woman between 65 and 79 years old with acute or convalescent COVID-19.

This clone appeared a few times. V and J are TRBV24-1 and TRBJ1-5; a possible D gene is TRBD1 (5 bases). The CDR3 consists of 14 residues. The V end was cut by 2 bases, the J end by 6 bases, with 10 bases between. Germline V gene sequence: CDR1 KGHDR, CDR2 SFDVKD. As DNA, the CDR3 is TGTGCCACCAGTGATTCAAAGGGGATTCAGCCCCAGCATTTT. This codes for CATSDSKGIQPQHF.

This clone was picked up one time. CDR3 region: CASSISTGGRDTQYF. As DNA, the CDR3 is TGTGCCAGTAGTATAAGCACAGGGGGCAGAGATACGCAGTATTTT. The V call is TRBV19, the J call TRBJ2-3, with TRBD1 matching over 9 bases. The germline V gene has CDR1 LNHDA and CDR2 SQIVND (reference sequence). CDR3 length: 15 amino acids. The V segment lost 2 bases and the J segment 5 bases; nucleotides outside the gene matches: 5. Full variable domain (missing parts from reference TRBV19 and TRBJ2-3): DGGITQSPKYLFRKEGQNVTLSCEQNLNHDAMYWYRQDPGQGLRLIYYSQIVNDFQKGDIAEGYSVSREKKESFPLTVTSAQKNPTAFYLCASSISTGGRDTQYFGPGTRLTVL.

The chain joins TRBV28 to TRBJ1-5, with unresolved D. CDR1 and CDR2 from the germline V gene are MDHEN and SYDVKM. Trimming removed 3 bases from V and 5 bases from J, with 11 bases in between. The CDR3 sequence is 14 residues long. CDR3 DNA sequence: TGTGCCAGCAGTTTTCACGGGAAACATCAGCCCCAGCATTTT. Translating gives CASSFHGKHQPQHF.

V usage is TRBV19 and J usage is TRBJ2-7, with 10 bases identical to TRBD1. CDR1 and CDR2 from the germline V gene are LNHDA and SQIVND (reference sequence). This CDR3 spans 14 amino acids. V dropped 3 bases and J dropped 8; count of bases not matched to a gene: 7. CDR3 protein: CASSIISGQGQQYF. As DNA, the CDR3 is TGTGCCAGTAGTATTATCTCGGGACAGGGGCAGCAGTACTTC.

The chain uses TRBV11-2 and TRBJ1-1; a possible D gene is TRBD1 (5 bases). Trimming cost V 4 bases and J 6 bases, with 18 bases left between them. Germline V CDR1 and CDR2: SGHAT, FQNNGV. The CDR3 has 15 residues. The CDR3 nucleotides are TGTGCCAGCAGCTGGGGCAGTCAAACTGTAGCTGAAGCTTTCTTT. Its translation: CASSWGSQTVAEAFF.

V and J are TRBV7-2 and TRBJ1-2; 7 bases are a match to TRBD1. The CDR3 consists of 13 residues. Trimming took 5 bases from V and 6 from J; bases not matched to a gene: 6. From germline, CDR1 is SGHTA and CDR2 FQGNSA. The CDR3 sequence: CASSKQGWDGYTF. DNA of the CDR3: TGTGCCAGCAGCAAACAGGGGTGGGATGGCTACACCTTC.

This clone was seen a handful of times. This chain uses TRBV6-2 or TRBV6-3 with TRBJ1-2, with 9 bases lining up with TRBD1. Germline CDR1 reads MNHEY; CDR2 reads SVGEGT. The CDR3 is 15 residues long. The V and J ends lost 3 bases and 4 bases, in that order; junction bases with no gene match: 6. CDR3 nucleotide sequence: TGTGCCAGCAGTTATCCCGGGACAGGGTCCTATGGCTACACCTTC. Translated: CASSYPGTGSYGYTF.

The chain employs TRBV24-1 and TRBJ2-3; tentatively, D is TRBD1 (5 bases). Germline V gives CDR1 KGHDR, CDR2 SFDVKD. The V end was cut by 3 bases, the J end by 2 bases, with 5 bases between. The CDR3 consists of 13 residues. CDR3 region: CATSDGATDTQYF. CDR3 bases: TGTGCCACCAGTGATGGGGCCACAGATACGCAGTATTTT.

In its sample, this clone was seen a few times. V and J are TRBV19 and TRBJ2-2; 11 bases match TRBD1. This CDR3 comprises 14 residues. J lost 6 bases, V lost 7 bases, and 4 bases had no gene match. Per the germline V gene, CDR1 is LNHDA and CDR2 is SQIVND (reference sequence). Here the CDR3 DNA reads TGTGCCAGTACCCAGGACAGGGGGCCCGGGGAGCTGTTTTTT. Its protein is CASTQDRGPGELFF.